A selection of T cell receptor beta chains follows, all from one sample in a study of CD8 T cells in ankylosing spondylitis. TCRdb re-called the 5' RACE reads with MiXCR, one entry per CDR3 protein. The sample has a few hundred thousand distinct CDR3 sequences; 15% to 20% are singletons. The sample was blood, either unsorted or a sorted T cell fraction (not recorded which). These receptors were taken from a male donor with ankylosing spondylitis or in good health (not recorded which). Each CDR3 is given with its conserved first and last residue. The order of the fields is V gene, CDR3 length, D gene, CDR3 protein. The D gene is left open where the match is weak.

v_call: TRBV10-3
cdr3_length: 13
d_call: -
cdr3_aa: CAITDDSLYEQYF

v_call: TRBV9
cdr3_length: 14
d_call: TRBD1
cdr3_aa: CASSVEGGETEAFF

v_call: TRBV3-1
cdr3_length: 16
d_call: TRBD2
cdr3_aa: CASSQDSGLANNEQFF

v_call: TRBV6-6
cdr3_length: 13
d_call: -
cdr3_aa: CASVGGTMHEQYF

v_call: TRBV12-3/TRBV12-4
cdr3_length: 15
d_call: -
cdr3_aa: CASSPGTQSTDTQYF

v_call: TRBV29-1
cdr3_length: 17
d_call: TRBD1
cdr3_aa: CSVEDLEGQGTPETQYF

v_call: TRBV9
cdr3_length: 13
d_call: -
cdr3_aa: CASSDGGVSPLHF

v_call: TRBV9
cdr3_length: 14
d_call: -
cdr3_aa: CASSVGSIDEKLFF

v_call: TRBV29-1
cdr3_length: 12
d_call: -
cdr3_aa: CSVVFLGGEQFF

v_call: TRBV20-1
cdr3_length: 14
d_call: TRBD2
cdr3_aa: CSAPSGGRSYEQYF

v_call: TRBV29-1
cdr3_length: 13
d_call: TRBD1
cdr3_aa: CSVEDFTGDGYTF

v_call: TRBV3-1
cdr3_length: 16
d_call: TRBD2
cdr3_aa: CASSPTGSGIYNEQFF

v_call: TRBV27
cdr3_length: 17
d_call: TRBD1
cdr3_aa: CASSLLPRDRDNSPLHF

v_call: TRBV5-1
cdr3_length: 14
d_call: -
cdr3_aa: CASSLVDDSYEQYF

v_call: TRBV30
cdr3_length: 14
d_call: TRBD2
cdr3_aa: CAWAGGTVTGELFF

v_call: TRBV12-3/TRBV12-4
cdr3_length: 15
d_call: -
cdr3_aa: CASSLGQRPYNEQFF

v_call: TRBV7-8
cdr3_length: 16
d_call: -
cdr3_aa: CASSPDPGENTGELFF

v_call: TRBV4-3
cdr3_length: 16
d_call: -
cdr3_aa: CASSQAPSLSTDTQYF

v_call: TRBV4-1
cdr3_length: 15
d_call: -
cdr3_aa: CASSQDQLVQETQYF

v_call: TRBV3-1
cdr3_length: 16
d_call: -
cdr3_aa: CASSLSSAGSTDTQYF

v_call: TRBV20-1
cdr3_length: 13
d_call: TRBD1
cdr3_aa: CSAEGQGITEAFF

v_call: TRBV6-1
cdr3_length: 17
d_call: -
cdr3_aa: CASGSPLADTPYYEQYF

v_call: TRBV29-1
cdr3_length: 14
d_call: -
cdr3_aa: CSVVGDRNTGELFF

v_call: TRBV4-2
cdr3_length: 14
d_call: -
cdr3_aa: CASSQESWAYGYTF

v_call: TRBV6-1
cdr3_length: 14
d_call: TRBD1
cdr3_aa: CASTSGTAYNEQFF

v_call: TRBV5-1
cdr3_length: 13
d_call: -
cdr3_aa: CASSLETGFEQYF

v_call: TRBV6-2/TRBV6-3
cdr3_length: 13
d_call: -
cdr3_aa: CASSFRYTGELFF

v_call: TRBV6-5
cdr3_length: 15
d_call: -
cdr3_aa: CASSYSGSVTDTQYF

v_call: TRBV5-1
cdr3_length: 15
d_call: -
cdr3_aa: CASSPRQAQNTEAFF

v_call: TRBV4-2
cdr3_length: 17
d_call: TRBD1
cdr3_aa: CASSQEKGTGAPGELFF

v_call: TRBV24-1
cdr3_length: 21
d_call: TRBD2
cdr3_aa: CATSDQRGLAGAQGVNNEQFF

v_call: TRBV25-1
cdr3_length: 15
d_call: -
cdr3_aa: CASSERRLGNEKLFF

v_call: TRBV7-9
cdr3_length: 17
d_call: TRBD2
cdr3_aa: CASSRIPGLGFMNEQFF

v_call: TRBV27
cdr3_length: 15
d_call: TRBD1
cdr3_aa: CASSLSRTGATEAFF

v_call: TRBV20-1
cdr3_length: 15
d_call: -
cdr3_aa: CSARGVRQAGYEQYF

v_call: TRBV4-3
cdr3_length: 16
d_call: -
cdr3_aa: CASSQDLASSYNEQFF

v_call: TRBV12-3/TRBV12-4
cdr3_length: 13
d_call: -
cdr3_aa: CASSPPVTGELFF

v_call: TRBV9
cdr3_length: 14
d_call: TRBD2
cdr3_aa: CASSVGLAGVEQFF

v_call: TRBV7-2
cdr3_length: 15
d_call: TRBD1
cdr3_aa: CASSLLTGGNTEAFF

v_call: TRBV27
cdr3_length: 14
d_call: -
cdr3_aa: CASSVTQASDTQYF

v_call: TRBV5-1
cdr3_length: 14
d_call: -
cdr3_aa: CASSFLAGQGEQFF

v_call: TRBV6-1
cdr3_length: 14
d_call: TRBD2
cdr3_aa: CASSSLAEQETQYF

v_call: TRBV4-3
cdr3_length: 14
d_call: -
cdr3_aa: CASSQAYSDYEQFF

v_call: TRBV4-1
cdr3_length: 17
d_call: TRBD2
cdr3_aa: CASSQDQPSGTQETQYF

v_call: TRBV28
cdr3_length: 16
d_call: TRBD2
cdr3_aa: CASIGWEGGSYNEQFF

v_call: TRBV20-1
cdr3_length: 15
d_call: TRBD2
cdr3_aa: CSALSGSSGYNEQFF

v_call: TRBV20-1
cdr3_length: 13
d_call: TRBD2
cdr3_aa: CSARSSGSNEQFF

v_call: TRBV7-8
cdr3_length: 18
d_call: TRBD1
cdr3_aa: CASSLDGQGYFSGGELFF

v_call: TRBV4-1
cdr3_length: 14
d_call: TRBD2
cdr3_aa: CASSQTGLVLEQYF

v_call: TRBV3-1
cdr3_length: 17
d_call: -
cdr3_aa: CASSQDLSSGSYNEQFF

v_call: TRBV2
cdr3_length: 14
d_call: -
cdr3_aa: CASSEFTGSYEQYF

v_call: TRBV6-2/TRBV6-3
cdr3_length: 15
d_call: -
cdr3_aa: CASSLGRPTTYEQYF

v_call: TRBV4-1
cdr3_length: 13
d_call: TRBD1
cdr3_aa: CASSQRTGVEQYF

v_call: TRBV9
cdr3_length: 15
d_call: -
cdr3_aa: CASSVERVGYNEQFF

v_call: TRBV7-2
cdr3_length: 16
d_call: TRBD1
cdr3_aa: CASSFPGQGAEDTQYF

v_call: TRBV7-2
cdr3_length: 15
d_call: TRBD1
cdr3_aa: CASSSMGQGAEPLHF

v_call: TRBV11-2
cdr3_length: 16
d_call: TRBD2
cdr3_aa: CASSPRPAGVSYEQYF